A selection of T cell receptor beta chains follows, all from one sample in a study of glioma-infiltrating T cells. TCRdb reanalysed the multiplex PCR reads using MiXCR and keeps one entry per CDR3 protein. The sample holds roughly 120,000 distinct CDR3 sequences, approximately 23% seen once. Source material: glioma tissue, nonneoplastic brain tissue, or PBMCs (not recorded which). The receptors come from a human donor with low-grade glioma or glioblastoma, undergoing nonglioma brain surgery, or in good health (not recorded which). Both conserved end residues are part of each CDR3. A D gene is named only where the DNA matches it firmly. Clone size is not always given. Where it is, it says once, few, many or a class for expanded clones.

J gene: TRBJ2-7
V gene: TRBV7-2
clone size: many
D gene: TRBD2
CDR3 DNA: TGTGCCAGCAGCCTGGGACTAGCGGGAGCTCGGGAGCAGTACTTC
CDR3 protein: CASSLGLAGAREQYF

J gene: TRBJ2-1
V gene: TRBV6-2/TRBV6-3
clone size: -
D gene: TRBD1
CDR3 DNA: TGTGCCATCCGCGGACAGGGAGGCCGCGTCTCCTACAATGAGCAGTTCTTC
CDR3 protein: CAIRGQGGRVSYNEQFF

J gene: TRBJ2-1
V gene: TRBV19
clone size: many
D gene: -
CDR3 DNA: TGTGCCAGTAGTAGCCCCGGACTCAGAGATGAGCAGTTCTTC
CDR3 protein: CASSSPGLRDEQFF

J gene: TRBJ2-5
V gene: TRBV30
clone size: -
D gene: TRBD1
CDR3 DNA: TGTGCCTGGAGCCCGGGACAGCGACAAGAGACCCAGTACTTC
CDR3 protein: CAWSPGQRQETQYF

J gene: TRBJ1-1
V gene: TRBV28
clone size: many
D gene: -
CDR3 DNA: TGTGCCAGCAGAGAGGTGAGCACTGAAGCTTTCTTT
CDR3 protein: CASREVSTEAFF

J gene: TRBJ2-7
V gene: TRBV7-9
clone size: many
D gene: TRBD1
CDR3 DNA: TGTGCCAGCAGCTTAGGAGCCGACAGGGTAAACGAGCAGTACTTC
CDR3 protein: CASSLGADRVNEQYF

J gene: TRBJ1-1
V gene: TRBV19
clone size: -
D gene: -
CDR3 DNA: TGTGCCAGTAGGATCCGCGGGCAGATGAACACTGAAGCTTTCTTT
CDR3 protein: CASRIRGQMNTEAFF

J gene: TRBJ2-7
V gene: TRBV29-1
clone size: few
D gene: -
CDR3 DNA: TGCAGCGTTGGACTAGGGGGTTACTACGAGCAGTACTTC
CDR3 protein: CSVGLGGYYEQYF

J gene: TRBJ2-3
V gene: TRBV3-1
clone size: many
D gene: -
CDR3 DNA: TGTGCCAGCAGCCGCCGGCAGGGGACAGATACGCAGTATTTT
CDR3 protein: CASSRRQGTDTQYF

J gene: TRBJ1-4
V gene: TRBV4-1
clone size: many
D gene: TRBD1
CDR3 DNA: TGCGCCAGCAGCCGGACAGGGAGGAATGAAAAACTGTTTTTT
CDR3 protein: CASSRTGRNEKLFF

J gene: TRBJ1-2
V gene: TRBV28
clone size: many
D gene: -
CDR3 DNA: TGTGCCAGCAGTGTTACAGGGAGAGCTAACTATGGCTACACCTTC
CDR3 protein: CASSVTGRANYGYTF

J gene: TRBJ1-1
V gene: TRBV30
clone size: -
D gene: -
CDR3 DNA: TGTGCCTGGAGTGTAGGGCGAAGAGCTTTCTTT
CDR3 protein: CAWSVGRRAFF

J gene: TRBJ2-3
V gene: TRBV28
clone size: many
D gene: TRBD2
CDR3 DNA: TGTGCCACCTCTAGCGGGGGGGCGAAAGATACGCAGTATTTT
CDR3 protein: CATSSGGAKDTQYF

J gene: TRBJ2-7
V gene: TRBV27
clone size: many
D gene: TRBD1
CDR3 DNA: TGTGCCAGCAGTCTCCAGGGGGCGGGTGAGCAGTACTTC
CDR3 protein: CASSLQGAGEQYF

J gene: TRBJ2-2
V gene: TRBV20-1
clone size: many
D gene: -
CDR3 DNA: TGCAGTGCGAGTGGGGGGCTCGGCACCGGGGAGCTGTTTTTT
CDR3 protein: CSASGGLGTGELFF

J gene: TRBJ2-3
V gene: TRBV4-3
clone size: -
D gene: -
CDR3 DNA: TGCGCCAGCAGCCAAAAATTTAGGCGTGGCACAGATACGCAGTATTTT
CDR3 protein: CASSQKFRRGTDTQYF

J gene: TRBJ1-2
V gene: TRBV29-1
clone size: -
D gene: -
CDR3 DNA: TGCAGCGTTGAAGATCCCGGGTATGGCTACACCTTC
CDR3 protein: CSVEDPGYGYTF

J gene: TRBJ2-3
V gene: TRBV2
clone size: few
D gene: -
CDR3 DNA: TGTGCCAGCCTCTCTTATGGGGATACGCAGTATTTT
CDR3 protein: CASLSYGDTQYF

J gene: TRBJ1-2
V gene: TRBV29-1
clone size: few
D gene: TRBD1
CDR3 DNA: TGCAGCGTTTACGGGACAGACTATGGCTACACCTTC
CDR3 protein: CSVYGTDYGYTF

J gene: TRBJ2-5
V gene: TRBV29-1
clone size: -
D gene: -
CDR3 DNA: TGCAGCGTTGATATTCAGCAGCAAGAGACCCAGTACTTC
CDR3 protein: CSVDIQQQETQYF

J gene: TRBJ2-1
V gene: TRBV19
clone size: many
D gene: TRBD2
CDR3 DNA: TGTGCCAGTAGTGTAATAGCGGGATCCTACAATGAGCAGTTCTTC
CDR3 protein: CASSVIAGSYNEQFF

J gene: TRBJ2-7
V gene: TRBV5-1
clone size: -
D gene: -
CDR3 DNA: TGCGCCAGCAGGCGGCCAGGGACTTCCTACGAGCAGTACTTC
CDR3 protein: CASRRPGTSYEQYF